The clone carrying this T cell receptor (beta chain) was detected once. Its antigen is as yet unknown. This sample stems from a study of graft-versus-host responses after intestinal transplantation. Study in general: Isolated intestinal, liver-intestinal, or multivisceral transplants were what recipients had. Recipients uniformly received anti-thymocyte globulin induction, followed by tacrolimus and steroids for approximately 3 years.

The repertoire was sequenced with immunoSEQ multiplex PCR; TCRdb's copy has only in-frame clones and lacks some. The sample shows tens of thousands of clones, 90% to 95% of them seen only once. Study-level findings and limits: GvH clones surfaced in recipient marrow, some emerging earlier in ileum or blood. Early declines in HvG clones that occurred post-transplant were associated with peak circulating GvH clone levels.

Per the germline V gene, CDR1 is SEHNR and CDR2 is FQNEAQ (reference sequence). The CDR3 loop spans 15 amino acids. V dropped 0 bases and J dropped 5 bases, with 11 bases sitting between them. The rearrangement links TRBV7-9 to TRBJ2-1, with a weak D call TRBD1 (5 bases). Sequencing used PBMCs, obtained 524 days after transplant. The sequence came from a human patient who received an intestinal transplant, so some T cells may come from the graft donor. The CDR3 DNA follows: TGTGCCAGCAGCTTAGCCACCAGGGTTAACAATGAGCAGTTCTTC. Residues: CASSLATRVNNEQFF.